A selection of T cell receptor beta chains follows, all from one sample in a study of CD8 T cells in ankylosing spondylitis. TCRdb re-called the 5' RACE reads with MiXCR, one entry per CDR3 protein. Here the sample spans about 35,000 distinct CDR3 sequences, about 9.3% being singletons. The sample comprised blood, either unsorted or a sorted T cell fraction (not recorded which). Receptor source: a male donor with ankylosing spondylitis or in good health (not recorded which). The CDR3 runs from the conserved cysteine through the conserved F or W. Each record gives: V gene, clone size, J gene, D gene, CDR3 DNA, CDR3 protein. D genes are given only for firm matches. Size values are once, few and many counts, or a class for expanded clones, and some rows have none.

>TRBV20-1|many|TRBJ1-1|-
TGCAGTGCTAGAGTGGAGGGGGTAGACTCTGAAGCTTTCTTT
CSARVEGVDSEAFF
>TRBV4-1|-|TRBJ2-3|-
TGCGCCAGCAGCCAAGATCGTGGGACAACAGATACGCAGTATTTT
CASSQDRGTTDTQYF
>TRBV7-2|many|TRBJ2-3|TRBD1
TGTGCCAGCAGCTCCGGACAGGCTCCCGGTACGCAGTATTTT
CASSSGQAPGTQYF
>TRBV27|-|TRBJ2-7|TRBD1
TGTGCCAGCAGGGTGAAGGGACAGAACTCCTACGAGCAGTACTTC
CASRVKGQNSYEQYF
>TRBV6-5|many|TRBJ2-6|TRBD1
TGTGCCAGCAGTTCCGGGACAGGGCTATCTGGGGCCAACGTCCTGACTTTC
CASSSGTGLSGANVLTF
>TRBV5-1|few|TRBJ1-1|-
TGCGCCAGCAGCTTGGGGGGCAGTAGGACTGAAGCTTTCTTT
CASSLGGSRTEAFF
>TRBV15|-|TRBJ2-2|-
TGTGCCACCAGCAGAGAGGGAGGCGATAACACCGGGGAGCTGTTTTTT
CATSREGGDNTGELFF
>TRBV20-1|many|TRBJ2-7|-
TGCAGTGCTAGAGTAGGAGGATCCAGCTCCTACGAGCAGTACTTC
CSARVGGSSSYEQYF
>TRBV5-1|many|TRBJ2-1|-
TGCGCCAGCAGCTTGGATCAGCGTCCCTACAATGAGCAGTTCTTC
CASSLDQRPYNEQFF
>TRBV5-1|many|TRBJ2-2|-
TGCGCCAGCAGCTTGGAGGGCCCGAACACCGGGGAGCTGTTTTTT
CASSLEGPNTGELFF
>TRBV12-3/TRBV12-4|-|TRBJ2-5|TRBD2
TGTGCCAGCACTACTAGACTAGCGGGAGGCCAAGAGACCCAGTACTTC
CASTTRLAGGQETQYF
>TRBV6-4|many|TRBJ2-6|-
TGTGCCAGCAGTCTCCAGGGATCTGATGGGGCCAACGTCCTGACTTTC
CASSLQGSDGANVLTF
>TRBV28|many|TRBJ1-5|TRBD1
TGTGCCAGCAGATCGAAGACAGGGGAGAATCAGCCCCAGCATTTT
CASRSKTGENQPQHF
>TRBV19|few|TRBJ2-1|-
TGTGCCAGTAGTATAGCGGTCCCCAATGAGCAGTTCTTC
CASSIAVPNEQFF
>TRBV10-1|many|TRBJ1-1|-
TGCGCCAGCAGTGAGGGTTGGAAATCTGAAGCTTTCTTT
CASSEGWKSEAFF
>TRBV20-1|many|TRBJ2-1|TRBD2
TGCAGTGCTAGAGATATCGGACTAGCGGGAGGAGAGCAGTTCTTC
CSARDIGLAGGEQFF
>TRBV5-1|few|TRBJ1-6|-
TGCGCCAGCAGCTTAGAAGGGGCCAATAATTCACCCCTCCACTTT
CASSLEGANNSPLHF
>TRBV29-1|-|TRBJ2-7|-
TGCAGCGCAACGACGAGCTCCTTCGAGCAGTACTTC
CSATTSSFEQYF
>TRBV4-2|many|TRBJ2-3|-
TGTGCCAGCAGCCAAGGGTCCCAGGGCACAGATACGCAGTATTTT
CASSQGSQGTDTQYF
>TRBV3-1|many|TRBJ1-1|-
TGTGCCAGCAGCCTTCCAAGAGCTCGGGATCACACTGAAGCTTTCTTT
CASSLPRARDHTEAFF
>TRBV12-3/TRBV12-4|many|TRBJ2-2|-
TGTGCCAGCAGTTTCTCGGGGGTCACCGGGGAGCTGTTTTTT
CASSFSGVTGELFF
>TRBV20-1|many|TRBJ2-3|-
TGCAGTGCCCCGACGGAGGGAGATACGCAGTATTTT
CSAPTEGDTQYF
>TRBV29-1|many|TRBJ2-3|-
TGCAGCGTTGAAGATCCCCTACACACAGATACGCAGTATTTT
CSVEDPLHTDTQYF
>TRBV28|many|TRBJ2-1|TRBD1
TGTGCCAGCAGAGGACAGGGGCATGAGCAGTTCTTC
CASRGQGHEQFF
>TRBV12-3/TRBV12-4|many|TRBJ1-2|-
TGTGCCAGCAGTTTCGACGGAATCTATGGCTACACCTTC
CASSFDGIYGYTF
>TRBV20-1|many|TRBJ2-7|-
TGCAGTGCCGCCGGGACGCCTTCCTACGAGCAGTACTTC
CSAAGTPSYEQYF
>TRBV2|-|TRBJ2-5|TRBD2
TGTGCCAGCAGAAGACTAGCGGGGCACCAAGAGACCCAGTACTTC
CASRRLAGHQETQYF
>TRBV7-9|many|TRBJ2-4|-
TGTGCCAGCAGCTTAGATCACCGTCGGGGTTCGTACTTC
CASSLDHRRGSYF
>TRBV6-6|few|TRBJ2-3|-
TGTGCCAGCACCCAAGGGAGGGGGAGCAGCACAGATACGCAGTATTTT
CASTQGRGSSTDTQYF
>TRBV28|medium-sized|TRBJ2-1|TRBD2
TGTGCCAGCAGTCTGACTAGCGGGAATGAGCAGTTCTTC
CASSLTSGNEQFF
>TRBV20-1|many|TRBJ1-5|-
TGCAGTGGGCTGAGTAGCAATCAGCCCCAGCATTTT
CSGLSSNQPQHF
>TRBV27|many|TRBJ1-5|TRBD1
TGTGCCAGCAGGAGTGGACAGGGGCGCAATCAGCCCCAGCATTTT
CASRSGQGRNQPQHF
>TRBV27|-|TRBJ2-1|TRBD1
TGTGCCAGCAGTGACGCCGGGACAGGGATCTCCTACAATGAGCAGTTCTTC
CASSDAGTGISYNEQFF
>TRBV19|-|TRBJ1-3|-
TGTGCCAGTAGTATCTCGGGGTATAATGGAAACACCATATATTTT
CASSISGYNGNTIYF
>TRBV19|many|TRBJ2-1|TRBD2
TGTGCCACCGGAGTGGGAGGGAATGAGCAGTTCTTC
CATGVGGNEQFF
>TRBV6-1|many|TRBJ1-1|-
TGTGCCAGCAGTGAACCGTCCCTGGGGGCGACTGAAGCTTTCTTT
CASSEPSLGATEAFF
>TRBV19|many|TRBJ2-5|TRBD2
TGTGCCAGTAGTATTTGGCCGGGACTAGCGGGACGTCAAGAGACCCAGTACTTC
CASSIWPGLAGRQETQYF
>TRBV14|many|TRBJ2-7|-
TGTGCCAGCAGCCAAATCAGGGGATACGAGCAGTACTTC
CASSQIRGYEQYF
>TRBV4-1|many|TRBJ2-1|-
TGCGCCAGCAGCCAAGTACCATTGCGGGGGCTCAATGAGCAGTTCTTC
CASSQVPLRGLNEQFF
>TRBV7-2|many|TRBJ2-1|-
TGTGCCAGCAGCTTAGCGCGGGTAAGCGGACCTGAGCAGTTCTTC
CASSLARVSGPEQFF
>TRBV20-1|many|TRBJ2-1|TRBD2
TGCAGTGCTAGCTCTTCGGGACTAGCGGGAGGGTGGTTAAATGAGCAGTTCTTC
CSASSSGLAGGWLNEQFF
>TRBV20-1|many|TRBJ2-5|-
TGCAGTGCTAGTGACCCCTACGGGGCCGGGTCTCAAGAGACCCAGTACTTC
CSASDPYGAGSQETQYF
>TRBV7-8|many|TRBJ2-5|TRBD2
TGTGCCAGCAGCTTACAGAGCGGGAGCACGGAGACCCAGTACTTC
CASSLQSGSTETQYF
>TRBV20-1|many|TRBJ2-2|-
TGCAGTGTTACTGCGGACAACACCGGGGAGCTGTTTTTT
CSVTADNTGELFF
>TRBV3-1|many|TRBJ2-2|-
TGTGCCAGCAGCCCCGAGATAGCGCCCGGGGCCGGGGAGCTGTTTTTT
CASSPEIAPGAGELFF